This T cell receptor (beta chain) was obtained from a study of technical replicates of blood from a handful of donors. V lost 3 bases, J lost 10 bases, and 7 bases stayed unmatched. The CDR3 runs 13 residues. Germline CDR1 and CDR2: MRHNA and SNTAGT. TCRdb keeps only in-frame clones here, not all; method: immunoSEQ multiplex PCR. The sample carries some 87,000 clones, about 90% recorded once. The material sequenced was T cells isolated from PBMCs. The clonotype was recovered from a human donor in good health. V gene TRBV6-4 combines with J gene TRBJ2-3; TRBD2 agrees at 7 bases. The CDR3 DNA reads as TGTGCCAGCAGTGAGTTGGCGGGAGTTGCGCAGTATTTT. Its translation is CASSELAGVAQYF.